The rows below give T cell receptor beta chains drawn from one sample of a study of vaccination and CD4 T cells after COVID-19. These receptors are not linked to any known antigen. MiXCR was run by TCRdb on the PCR reads, yielding one entry per CDR3 protein. Of roughly 11,000 distinct CDR3 sequences in the sample, over 50% were seen once. The sequenced sample consisted of CD4+ T cells from blood, cultured in vitro. Every receptor here comes from a human donor who had recovered from COVID-19. Each CDR3 is given with its conserved first and last residue. Fields, in order: CDR3 protein, CDR3 DNA, V gene, D gene, J gene, clone size, CDR3 length. The D gene is left open where the match is weak. For some rows the clone size is stated as once, few or many, or as a class when expanded; others skip it.

CDR3aa: CSARARTEAFF; CDR3nt: TGCAGTGCTAGGGCGAGGACTGAAGCTTTCTTT; v_gene: TRBV20-1; d_gene: NA; j_gene: TRBJ1-1; abundance: NA; len: 11
CDR3aa: CASSLYEGGGNTIYF; CDR3nt: TGTGCCAGCAGCTTATACGAAGGAGGGGGAAACACCATATATTTT; v_gene: TRBV7-6; d_gene: NA; j_gene: TRBJ1-3; abundance: few; len: 15
CDR3aa: CASSFTHSGTDTQYF; CDR3nt: TGTGCCAGCAGCTTCACTCATAGCGGCACAGATACGCAGTATTTT; v_gene: TRBV7-2; d_gene: NA; j_gene: TRBJ2-3; abundance: NA; len: 15
CDR3aa: CASKGSLGGEKLFF; CDR3nt: TGTGCCAGTAAGGGGTCCCTGGGAGGAGAAAAACTGTTTTTT; v_gene: TRBV19; d_gene: NA; j_gene: TRBJ1-4; abundance: NA; len: 14
CDR3aa: CASRRRQGAYEQYF; CDR3nt: TGTGCCAGCAGGCGCAGACAGGGCGCCTACGAGCAGTACTTC; v_gene: TRBV6-1; d_gene: TRBD1; j_gene: TRBJ2-7; abundance: few; len: 14
CDR3aa: CASSADRGTNEKLFF; CDR3nt: TGTGCCAGCAGTGCAGACAGGGGAACTAATGAAAAACTGTTTTTT; v_gene: TRBV6-1; d_gene: TRBD1; j_gene: TRBJ1-4; abundance: NA; len: 15
CDR3aa: CASRTPGTAGNTIYF; CDR3nt: TGTGCCAGCAGAACCCCCGGGACAGCTGGAAACACCATATATTTT; v_gene: TRBV6-2/TRBV6-3; d_gene: TRBD1; j_gene: TRBJ1-3; abundance: NA; len: 15
CDR3aa: CSARGFGTADEKLFF; CDR3nt: TGCAGTGCTAGAGGCTTTGGGACAGCCGATGAAAAACTGTTTTTT; v_gene: TRBV20-1; d_gene: TRBD1; j_gene: TRBJ1-4; abundance: NA; len: 15
CDR3aa: CASVRDYTGELFF; CDR3nt: TGTGCCAGCGTCCGGGACTACACCGGGGAGCTGTTTTTT; v_gene: TRBV6-2/TRBV6-3; d_gene: NA; j_gene: TRBJ2-2; abundance: NA; len: 13
CDR3aa: CASSFGGLVREQYF; CDR3nt: TGTGCCAGCAGCTTTGGGGGACTAGTGCGCGAGCAGTACTTC; v_gene: TRBV5-6; d_gene: TRBD2; j_gene: TRBJ2-7; abundance: NA; len: 14
CDR3aa: CASSSLLSGRTDTQYF; CDR3nt: TGTGCCAGCAGTTCACTCCTAAGCGGGAGAACAGATACGCAGTATTTT; v_gene: TRBV12-3/TRBV12-4; d_gene: TRBD2; j_gene: TRBJ2-3; abundance: NA; len: 16
CDR3aa: CASSERGETQYF; CDR3nt: TGTGCCAGCAGTGAAAGGGGAGAGACCCAGTACTTC; v_gene: TRBV2; d_gene: NA; j_gene: TRBJ2-5; abundance: NA; len: 12
CDR3aa: CATTGDSQETQYF; CDR3nt: TGTGCCACCACGGGGGACTCCCAAGAGACCCAGTACTTC; v_gene: TRBV2; d_gene: NA; j_gene: TRBJ2-5; abundance: once; len: 13
CDR3aa: CASSERTGGEGYTF; CDR3nt: TGTGCCAGCAGTGAGCGGACAGGGGGCGAAGGCTACACCTTC; v_gene: TRBV6-1; d_gene: TRBD1; j_gene: TRBJ1-2; abundance: large; len: 14
CDR3aa: CSARVHSGSGTDTQYF; CDR3nt: TGCAGTGCTAGAGTTCATAGCGGGAGTGGGACAGATACGCAGTATTTT; v_gene: TRBV20-1; d_gene: TRBD2; j_gene: TRBJ2-3; abundance: NA; len: 16
CDR3aa: CASSISAGGPYGYTF; CDR3nt: TGTGCCAGTAGTATATCGGCAGGGGGCCCCTATGGCTACACCTTC; v_gene: TRBV19; d_gene: TRBD1; j_gene: TRBJ1-2; abundance: few; len: 15
CDR3aa: CASSLGRENIQYF; CDR3nt: TGTGCCAGCAGTTTAGGTCGGGAAAACATTCAGTACTTC; v_gene: TRBV27; d_gene: NA; j_gene: TRBJ2-4; abundance: NA; len: 13
CDR3aa: CASGPASGASTDTQYF; CDR3nt: TGTGCCAGCGGGCCCGCTAGCGGGGCTAGCACAGATACGCAGTATTTT; v_gene: TRBV28; d_gene: TRBD2; j_gene: TRBJ2-3; abundance: NA; len: 16
CDR3aa: CASSSPPGRESSYNEQFF; CDR3nt: TGTGCCAGCAGCTCACCTCCGGGGCGGGAGAGCTCCTACAATGAGCAGTTCTTC; v_gene: TRBV7-6; d_gene: TRBD2; j_gene: TRBJ2-1; abundance: NA; len: 18
CDR3aa: CASSYPSRPQHF; CDR3nt: TGTGCCAGCAGTTACCCCTCAAGGCCCCAGCATTTT; v_gene: TRBV6-2/TRBV6-3; d_gene: NA; j_gene: TRBJ1-5; abundance: NA; len: 12
CDR3aa: CASSYSYQGSGVLEQYF; CDR3nt: TGTGCCAGCAGTTACTCCTATCAGGGAAGCGGGGTTTTAGAGCAGTACTTC; v_gene: TRBV6-5; d_gene: TRBD2; j_gene: TRBJ2-7; abundance: NA; len: 17
CDR3aa: CASSLAGTSLNEQFF; CDR3nt: TGTGCCAGCAGTTTAGCCGGGACTAGCCTTAATGAGCAGTTCTTC; v_gene: TRBV12-3/TRBV12-4; d_gene: TRBD2; j_gene: TRBJ2-1; abundance: medium-sized; len: 15
CDR3aa: CATSSRGWADGNTIYF; CDR3nt: TGTGCCACCAGCAGCCGGGGCTGGGCGGATGGAAACACCATATATTTT; v_gene: TRBV15; d_gene: NA; j_gene: TRBJ1-3; abundance: few; len: 16
CDR3aa: CSPSEGRQGAGGYTF; CDR3nt: TGCAGTCCAAGTGAAGGGAGACAGGGGGCTGGCGGCTACACCTTC; v_gene: TRBV20-1; d_gene: TRBD1; j_gene: TRBJ1-2; abundance: NA; len: 15
CDR3aa: CASSHAGDNSPLHF; CDR3nt: TGCGCCAGCAGCCATGCAGGGGATAATTCACCCCTCCACTTT; v_gene: TRBV4-1; d_gene: NA; j_gene: TRBJ1-6; abundance: once; len: 14
CDR3aa: CASSLGLGSTEAFF; CDR3nt: TGTGCCAGCAGCTTAGGTCTGGGGAGCACTGAAGCTTTCTTT; v_gene: TRBV11-2; d_gene: NA; j_gene: TRBJ1-1; abundance: once; len: 14
CDR3aa: CSAGTSAGQPQHF; CDR3nt: TGCAGTGCCGGGACATCTGCGGGTCAGCCCCAGCATTTT; v_gene: TRBV20-1; d_gene: NA; j_gene: TRBJ1-5; abundance: NA; len: 13
CDR3aa: CASNGQGNQPQHF; CDR3nt: TGTGCCAGCAATGGACAGGGCAATCAGCCCCAGCATTTT; v_gene: TRBV2; d_gene: TRBD1; j_gene: TRBJ1-5; abundance: NA; len: 13
CDR3aa: CASSYPAKGGQETQYF; CDR3nt: TGTGCCAGCAGTTACCCGGCGAAGGGCGGTCAAGAGACCCAGTACTTC; v_gene: TRBV6-5; d_gene: NA; j_gene: TRBJ2-5; abundance: NA; len: 16
CDR3aa: CASTRGGSSYEQYF; CDR3nt: TGTGCCAGCACCCGCGGAGGGAGCTCCTACGAGCAGTACTTC; v_gene: TRBV12-3/TRBV12-4; d_gene: NA; j_gene: TRBJ2-7; abundance: NA; len: 14
CDR3aa: CAISEFRTGRGEQYF; CDR3nt: TGTGCCATCAGTGAGTTCAGGACGGGCAGGGGCGAGCAGTACTTC; v_gene: TRBV10-3; d_gene: NA; j_gene: TRBJ2-7; abundance: NA; len: 15
CDR3aa: CASSYGEMYEQYF; CDR3nt: TGTGCCAGCAGTTATGGTGAGATGTACGAGCAGTACTTC; v_gene: TRBV6-5; d_gene: NA; j_gene: TRBJ2-7; abundance: NA; len: 13
CDR3aa: CASSPHRGTNEKLFF; CDR3nt: TGTGCCAGCAGCCCTCACAGAGGGACTAATGAAAAACTGTTTTTT; v_gene: TRBV7-9; d_gene: NA; j_gene: TRBJ1-4; abundance: NA; len: 15
CDR3aa: CASSIQGSEQYF; CDR3nt: TGTGCCAGTAGTATTCAGGGCTCCGAGCAGTACTTC; v_gene: TRBV19; d_gene: NA; j_gene: TRBJ2-7; abundance: NA; len: 12
CDR3aa: CASSPGTEKETQYF; CDR3nt: TGTGCCAGCAGCCCAGGGACAGAGAAAGAGACCCAGTACTTC; v_gene: TRBV7-3; d_gene: TRBD1; j_gene: TRBJ2-5; abundance: NA; len: 14
CDR3aa: CASSLAGTSGSPYEQYF; CDR3nt: TGTGCCAGCAGCTTAGCCGGGACTAGCGGGAGCCCCTACGAGCAGTACTTC; v_gene: TRBV7-2; d_gene: TRBD2; j_gene: TRBJ2-7; abundance: NA; len: 17
CDR3aa: CASSAPGQGAYEQFF; CDR3nt: TGTGCCAGCAGTGCCCCGGGACAGGGGGCTTATGAGCAGTTCTTC; v_gene: TRBV6-2/TRBV6-3; d_gene: TRBD1; j_gene: TRBJ2-1; abundance: NA; len: 15
CDR3aa: CASSLPGELFF; CDR3nt: TGTGCCAGCAGTTTGCCCGGGGAGCTGTTTTTT; v_gene: TRBV12-3/TRBV12-4; d_gene: NA; j_gene: TRBJ2-2; abundance: NA; len: 11
CDR3aa: CASSVEATGTDTQYF; CDR3nt: TGTGCCAGCAGTGTAGAGGCCACGGGGACAGATACGCAGTATTTT; v_gene: TRBV2; d_gene: NA; j_gene: TRBJ2-3; abundance: NA; len: 15
CDR3aa: CASSPPSGRAGETQYF; CDR3nt: TGTGCCAGCAGTCCTCCTAGCGGGAGGGCCGGAGAGACCCAGTACTTC; v_gene: TRBV6-1; d_gene: TRBD2; j_gene: TRBJ2-5; abundance: NA; len: 16
CDR3aa: CASSYLSGRTDTQYF; CDR3nt: TGTGCCAGCAGTTACCTTTCTGGGCGAACAGATACGCAGTATTTT; v_gene: TRBV6-5; d_gene: NA; j_gene: TRBJ2-3; abundance: NA; len: 15
CDR3aa: CASSPGQAVYSNQPQHF; CDR3nt: TGTGCCAGCAGCCCGGGACAGGCCGTTTATAGCAATCAGCCCCAGCATTTT; v_gene: TRBV7-2; d_gene: TRBD1; j_gene: TRBJ1-5; abundance: few; len: 17
CDR3aa: CASGTGTGYYGYTF; CDR3nt: TGTGCCAGCGGAACCGGGACAGGGTACTATGGCTACACCTTC; v_gene: TRBV28; d_gene: TRBD1; j_gene: TRBJ1-2; abundance: NA; len: 14
CDR3aa: CSAYPLGLAGATYEQYF; CDR3nt: TGCAGTGCTTACCCACTGGGGCTAGCGGGAGCCACCTACGAGCAGTACTTC; v_gene: TRBV20-1; d_gene: TRBD2; j_gene: TRBJ2-7; abundance: NA; len: 17